Following are 8 T cell receptor beta chains from one sample sequenced in a study of T cell changes during pregnancy in multiple sclerosis. Here immunoSEQ multiplex PCR was the method, and the copy in TCRdb shows in-frame clones only, minus some. There are about 110,000 clones in the sample; around 92% occur only once, and roughly 0.82% lies in the top ten. The sequencing used peripheral blood, collected in the third trimester of pregnancy. The source of these receptors is a female donor in good health, enrolled as a control in a pregnancy study.

The chain links TRBV9 to TRBJ1-4, with 10 bases lining up with TRBD1. The CDR3 has 17 amino acids. Germline loops: CDR1 SGDLS, CDR2 YYNGEE. V lost 0 bases to trimming and J lost 4 bases; unmatched junction nucleotides: 6. This CDR3 reads CASSVGTGQGLNEKLFF. The CDR3 DNA sequence: TGTGCCAGCAGCGTAGGAACGGGACAGGGGCTTAATGAAAAACTGTTTTTT. The variable domain in full, completed from reference TRBV9 and TRBJ1-4, reads DSGVTQTPKHLITATGQRVTLRCSPRSGDLSVYWYQQSLDQGLQFLIQYYNGEERAKGNILERFSAQQFPDLHSELNLSSLELGDSALYFCASSVGTGQGLNEKLFFGSGTQLSVL.

V is TRBV6-5 and J is TRBJ1-2, with TRBD1 matching 9 bases. Germline trimming cut 5 bases from V and 4 bases from J; bases unmatched to any gene: 5. From germline, CDR1 is MNHEY and CDR2 SVGAGI. The CDR3 runs to 14 residues. The chain's CDR3 is CASSTPGQGYGYTF. CDR3 bases: TGTGCCAGCAGTACCCCGGGACAGGGCTATGGCTACACCTTC.

The chain couples TRBV9 to TRBJ2-6; D is possibly TRBD1 (5 bases). This CDR3 has 17 residues. V dropped 4 bases and J dropped 0 bases, with 14 bases sitting between them. Germline V lookup: CDR1 SGDLS, CDR2 YYNGEE. CDR3 sequence (DNA): TGTGCCAGCAGCACAGAAACAGGAATCTCTGGGGCCAACGTCCTGACTTTC. Protein sequence: CASSTETGISGANVLTF.

The J gene is TRBJ2-7, the V gene TRBV7-2, with D unresolved. Germline-derived CDR1 and CDR2 are SGHTA and FQGNSA. The CDR3 runs 11 residues. Trimming removed 5 bases at V and 3 bases at J, with 5 bases between. This CDR3 reads CASSPIYEQYF. CDR3 nucleotide sequence: TGTGCCAGCAGCCCAATCTACGAGCAGTACTTC.

The chain links TRBV7-3 to TRBJ1-6; the D gene is possibly TRBD1 (6 bases). V lost 2 bases to trimming and J lost 13 bases, with 9 bases between them. The CDR3 extends over 12 amino acids. Germline CDR1 and CDR2: SGHTA and FQGTGA. Written as DNA, the CDR3 is TGTGCCAGCAGCTTACTCCAGGGGCCCCTCCACTTT. Translation: CASSLLQGPLHF.

This clone was seen only once. The V gene is TRBV18, the J gene TRBJ2-1; 9 positions match TRBD1. This CDR3 has 19 residues. CDR1 and CDR2 from the germline V gene are KGHSH and LQKENI. Trimming took 3 bases from V and 0 from J; bases not matched to a gene: 12. CDR3 residues: CASSPTDRGSFGSYNEQFF. The CDR3, as DNA: TGTGCCAGCTCACCTACGGACAGGGGAAGTTTTGGCTCCTACAATGAGCAGTTCTTC. Together with reference TRBV18 and TRBJ2-1, the CDR3 gives the full variable domain: NAGVMQNPRHLVRRRGQEARLRCSPMKGHSHVYWYRQLPEEGLKFMVYLQKENIIDESGMPKERFSAEFPKEGPSILRIQQVVRGDSAAYFCASSPTDRGSFGSYNEQFFGPGTRLTVL.

The V gene is TRBV2, the J gene TRBJ1-2, with 10 bases that match TRBD1. V shed 9 bases, J shed 1 base, and the junction held 8 bases outside the gene matches. CDR1 and CDR2 from the germline V gene are SNHLY and FYNNEI. The CDR3 has 15 residues. CDR3 protein: CASIQGTGVNYGYTF. CDR3 DNA: TGTGCCAGTATTCAGGGGACAGGGGTTAACTATGGCTACACCTTC.

This clone was observed a handful of times. This chain uses TRBV6-5 with TRBJ1-3; 8 bases match TRBD1. After removal of 4 bases from V and 1 base from J, the junction contained 6 bases not matched to a gene. This CDR3 spans 16 amino acids. Germline V gene data show CDR1 as MNHEY and CDR2 as SVGAGI. The CDR3 is CASSFLTGGSGNTIYF. The CDR3 bases are TGTGCCAGCAGTTTCCTTACAGGGGGATCTGGAAACACCATATATTTT.